This TCR beta chain was sequenced for a study of cytomegalovirus exposure and HLA in healthy donors. About the study: There were approximately 400 genotyped donors. Of these, about 86% fell in the genetic ancestry cluster associated with self-reported Caucasian donors.

The PCR ran on 60 Vbeta and 13 Jbeta primers. Assay: immunoSEQ multiplex PCR; the TCRdb copy retains only in-frame clones and omits some. This sample has 65,000 to 90,000 clones, with roughly four fifths found just once. V lost 5 bases, J lost 4 bases, and 18 bases lay in between. The germline V gene encodes CDR1 SGHRS and CDR2 YFSETQ. This CDR3 comprises 15 residues. Whole-study findings and limits: Earlier analysis found most TCR beta V segments productive about 90% or about 30% of the time. A later analysis, which compared TCR beta chains of equal frequency, found the HLA-associated ones more clonally expanded.

A word on this clone: The antigen remains unidentified.

The chain has TRBV5-1 and TRBJ1-2; D not certain. The sequence came from a man aged 18 to 30 in good health and CMV-seronegative. The sample consisted of PBMCs. The CDR3 DNA follows: TGCGCCAGCAGGGTGGTTGGTAATGGGAGCTATGGCTACACCTTC. Its translation: CASRVVGNGSYGYTF.